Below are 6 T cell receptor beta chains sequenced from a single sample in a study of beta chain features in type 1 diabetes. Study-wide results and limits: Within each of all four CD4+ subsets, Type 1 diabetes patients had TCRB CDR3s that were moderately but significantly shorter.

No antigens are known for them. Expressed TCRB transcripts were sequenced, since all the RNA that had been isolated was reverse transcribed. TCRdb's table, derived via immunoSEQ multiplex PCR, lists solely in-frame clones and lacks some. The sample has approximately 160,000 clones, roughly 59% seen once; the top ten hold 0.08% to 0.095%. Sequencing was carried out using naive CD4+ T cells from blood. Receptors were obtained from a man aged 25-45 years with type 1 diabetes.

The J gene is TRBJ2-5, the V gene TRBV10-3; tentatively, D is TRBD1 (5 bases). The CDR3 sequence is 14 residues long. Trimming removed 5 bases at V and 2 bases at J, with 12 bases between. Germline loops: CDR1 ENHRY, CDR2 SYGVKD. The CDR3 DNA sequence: TGTGCCATCAGTACAGGCGCCCCACAAGAGACCCAGTACTTC. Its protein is CAISTGAPQETQYF.

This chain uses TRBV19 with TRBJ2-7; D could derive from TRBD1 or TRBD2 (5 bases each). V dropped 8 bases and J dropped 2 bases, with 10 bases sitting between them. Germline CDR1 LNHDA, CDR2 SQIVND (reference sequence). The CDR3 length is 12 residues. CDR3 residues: CASSRGAYEQYF. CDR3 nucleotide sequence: TGTGCCAGTTCGAGGGGCGCCTACGAGCAGTACTTC.

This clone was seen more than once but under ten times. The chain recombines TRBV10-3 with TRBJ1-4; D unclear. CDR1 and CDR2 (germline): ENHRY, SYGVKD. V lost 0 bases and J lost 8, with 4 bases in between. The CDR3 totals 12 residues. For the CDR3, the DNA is TGTGCCATCAGTGAGTCAGCCGAAAAACTGTTTTTT. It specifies CAISESAEKLFF.

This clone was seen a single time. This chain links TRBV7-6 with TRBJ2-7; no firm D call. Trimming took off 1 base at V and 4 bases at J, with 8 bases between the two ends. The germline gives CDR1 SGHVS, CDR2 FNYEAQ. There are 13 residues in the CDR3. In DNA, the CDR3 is TGTGCCAGCAGCTTAGGTGAAGGGTACGAGCAGTACTTC. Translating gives CASSLGEGYEQYF.

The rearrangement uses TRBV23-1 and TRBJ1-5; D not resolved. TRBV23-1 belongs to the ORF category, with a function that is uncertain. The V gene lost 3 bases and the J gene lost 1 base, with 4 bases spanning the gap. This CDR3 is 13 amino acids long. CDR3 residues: CASSHRSNQPQHF. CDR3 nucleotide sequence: TGCGCCAGCAGTCACAGAAGCAATCAGCCCCAGCATTTT.

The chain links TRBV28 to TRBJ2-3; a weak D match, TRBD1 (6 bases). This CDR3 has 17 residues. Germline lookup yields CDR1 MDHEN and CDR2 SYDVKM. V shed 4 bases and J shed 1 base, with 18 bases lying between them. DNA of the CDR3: TGTGCCAGCAGTTCCCCTGGGGGCCTAGGTGGCACAGATACGCAGTATTTT. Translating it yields CASSSPGGLGGTDTQYF.